The present entry profiles one T cell receptor (beta chain) with its context. This entry comes from a study of T cells after yellow fever vaccination. This CDR3 has 15 residues. CDR1 SGHRS and CDR2 YFSETQ come from the germline V gene. V was pared by 3 bases and J by 4 bases, with 15 bases between. One entry per CDR3 protein, called by TCRdb with MiXCR from the 5' RACE reads. The data show nearly 550,000 distinct CDR3 sequences, 19% seen once. The chain combines TRBV5-1 with TRBJ2-3, with D perhaps being TRBD1 or TRBD2 (5 bases each). The input for sequencing was PBMCs, taken 15 days after the yellow fever booster vaccination. The TCR sequence derives from a man aged 30-40 years who received the YFV17D yellow fever vaccine. The CDR3 DNA is TGCGCCAGCAGCTCCAGGACCCGGGGCGCAGATACGCAGTATTTT. Translated: CASSSRTRGADTQYF.